Listed below are T cell receptor beta chains from one sample, sequenced in a study of neurological immune-mediated disorders. TCRdb re-called the 5' RACE reads through MiXCR, storing one row per CDR3 protein. The table has approximately 44,000 distinct CDR3 sequences, more than 12% seen once. The sample comprised CD4+ T cells from blood. The receptors derive from a woman aged 55-70 years with HTLV-1-associated myelopathy (HAM/TSP). CDR3s include the opening cysteine and the closing phenylalanine or tryptophan. D genes are given only for firm matches. The size entry gives how often the clone was seen (once, few, many) or a class if it is expanded.

j_call: TRBJ2-1; v_call: TRBV6-6; d_call: NA; clone_size: many; cdr3_nt: TGTGCCAGCATCAACTTACCCCCGCACAATGAGCAGTTCTTC; cdr3_aa: CASINLPPHNEQFF
j_call: TRBJ2-3; v_call: TRBV2; d_call: NA; clone_size: many; cdr3_nt: TGTGCCAGCAGTGTGGGAGGCACAGATACGCAGTATTTT; cdr3_aa: CASSVGGTDTQYF
j_call: TRBJ1-1; v_call: TRBV18; d_call: NA; clone_size: many; cdr3_nt: TGTGCCAGCTCACGCACTCAGGGACGGCAGAACACTGAAGCTTTCTTT; cdr3_aa: CASSRTQGRQNTEAFF
j_call: TRBJ2-3; v_call: TRBV7-6; d_call: NA; clone_size: many; cdr3_nt: TGTGCCAGCAGCGCAGCTAGTGGAGGCACAGATACGCAGTATTTT; cdr3_aa: CASSAASGGTDTQYF
j_call: TRBJ2-2; v_call: TRBV5-1; d_call: NA; clone_size: many; cdr3_nt: TGCGCCAGCACCCTTGAAGCGGGGGAGCTGTTTTTT; cdr3_aa: CASTLEAGELFF
j_call: TRBJ2-7; v_call: TRBV5-1; d_call: NA; clone_size: many; cdr3_nt: TGCGCCAGCAGCCCGCGGGGGACAGCGTCCTACGAGCAGTACTTC; cdr3_aa: CASSPRGTASYEQYF
j_call: TRBJ1-3; v_call: TRBV7-9; d_call: TRBD1; clone_size: many; cdr3_nt: TGTGCCAGCAGCCGGGACAGGGTCTCGGGAAACACCATATATTTT; cdr3_aa: CASSRDRVSGNTIYF
j_call: TRBJ2-1; v_call: TRBV5-1; d_call: TRBD1; clone_size: once; cdr3_nt: TGCGCCAGCAAAGATCCGGGACAGTGGGCTCAGTTCTTC; cdr3_aa: CASKDPGQWAQFF
j_call: TRBJ1-3; v_call: TRBV3-1; d_call: NA; clone_size: many; cdr3_nt: TGTGCCAGCAGCGGGACTCAAGGTTTTGGAAACACCATATATTTT; cdr3_aa: CASSGTQGFGNTIYF
j_call: TRBJ1-5; v_call: TRBV20-1; d_call: NA; clone_size: large; cdr3_nt: TGCAGTGCCCCAAGTAGGCATCAGCCCCAGCATTTT; cdr3_aa: CSAPSRHQPQHF
j_call: TRBJ1-2; v_call: TRBV12-3/TRBV12-4; d_call: TRBD1; clone_size: many; cdr3_nt: TGTGCCAGCATTAATGACAGGGCACGGGGCTACACCTTC; cdr3_aa: CASINDRARGYTF
j_call: TRBJ2-7; v_call: TRBV5-1; d_call: TRBD1; clone_size: many; cdr3_nt: TGCGCCAGCAGTCACTCGGACAGGGCGTACGAGCAGTACTTC; cdr3_aa: CASSHSDRAYEQYF